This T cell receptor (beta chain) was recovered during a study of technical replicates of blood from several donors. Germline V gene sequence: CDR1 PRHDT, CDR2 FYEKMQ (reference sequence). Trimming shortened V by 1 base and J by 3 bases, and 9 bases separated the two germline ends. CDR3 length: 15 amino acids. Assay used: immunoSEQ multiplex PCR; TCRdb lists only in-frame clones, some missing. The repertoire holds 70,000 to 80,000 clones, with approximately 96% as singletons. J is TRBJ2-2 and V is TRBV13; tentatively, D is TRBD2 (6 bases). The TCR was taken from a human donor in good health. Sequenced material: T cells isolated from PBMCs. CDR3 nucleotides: TGTGCCAGCAGCTTAGCGGGAGACTACACCGGGGAGCTGTTTTTT. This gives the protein CASSLAGDYTGELFF.